A selection of T cell receptor beta chains follows, all from one sample in a study of T cell repertoires in cytomegalovirus infection. The antigens of these receptors remain unknown. TCRdb recomputed calls from the reads with MiXCR, one row per CDR3 protein. This sample carries about 500,000 distinct CDR3 sequences, roughly 34% of them seen once, and the ten largest clones take around a sixth. This specimen consisted of cultured PBMCs, obtained from culture after CMV antigen stimulation. These receptors were taken from a human donor in good health (CMV status not recorded). Some clones in this sample may be carry-over from other donors' samples. Each CDR3 is given with its conserved first and last residue.

v_gene	CDR3aa
TRBV28	CASSLWGGNTEAFF
TRBV6-6	CASSYSKGMGSTGANVLTF
TRBV6-2/TRBV6-3	CASRKAGGVSNQPQHF
TRBV6-2/TRBV6-3	CASSYARVGEQFF
TRBV6-5	CASSQGGITEAFF
TRBV10-3	CAIRGDRGNTEAFF
TRBV5-4	CASSERTGEGEKLFF
TRBV18	CASSPSNTEAFF
TRBV7-2	CASRGPSTDTQYF
TRBV19	CASSRRRQGAGDTQYF
TRBV7-9	CASSLASGGRNEQFF
TRBV12-3/TRBV12-4	CASSFVPNEQYF
TRBV6-5	CASSHRRTVASYEQYF
TRBV18	CASTTTEGRTEAFF
TRBV20-1	CSARDPAGSSEQYF
TRBV19	CASSSRGQGRTQYF
TRBV19	CASSSVGTSGRNEQFF
TRBV15	CATSTRTGVGSGGSHEQFF
TRBV10-3	CAISESPGTSGSLSYNEQFF
TRBV5-1	CASSLRPQGIDEQFF
TRBV7-2	CASSLATSGANVLTF
TRBV5-1	CASSTGTLDTGELFF
TRBV19	CASSIRPGSDTQYF
TRBV5-1	CASSLDLQNSYNEQFF
TRBV19	CASTPGQGPSYSNQPQHF
TRBV12-3/TRBV12-4	CASRAGGTVVNEQFF
TRBV7-2	CASSVTGVGHGGEFF
TRBV5-1	CASSLPRAGTEAFF
TRBV12-3/TRBV12-4	CASSFRGLIISNQPQHF
TRBV28	CASSLTGTGVGSNQPQHF
TRBV5-6	CASSEDSPSEQYF
TRBV27	CASSPSSPYEVQYF
TRBV7-2	CASSSFGRSNTGELFF
TRBV28	CASSEGLLFSKGKETQYF
TRBV19	CASSDASSGNTIYF
TRBV20-1	CSAPQQGLSNQPQHF
TRBV20-1	CSGETSGTDTQYF
TRBV12-3/TRBV12-4	CASSRLAGALAGTDTQYF
TRBV27	CASSLRAGGNEQFF
TRBV10-3	CAIRISPSPFYGYTF